Presented here are 14 T cell receptor beta chains from one specimen sequenced in a study of OX40 agonist ivuxolimab in advanced cancers. Generated by immunoSEQ multiplex PCR, the TCRdb table keeps only in-frame clones and is missing some. The data contain nearly 60,000 clones, 75% to 90% of them singletons. The specimen was CD4+ or CD8+ T cells sorted from blood, collected in a trial of the OX40 agonist ivuxolimab. Every receptor here comes from an adult with an advanced solid tumor such as melanoma, head and neck, liver or kidney cancer.

Only one count was recorded for this clone. J is TRBJ2-7 and V is TRBV2, with D possibly being TRBD2 (5 bases). V was cut by 2 bases and J by 6 bases, with 14 bases left in between. This CDR3 has 14 amino acids. Germline V gene sequence: CDR1 SNHLY, CDR2 FYNNEI. CDR3 residues: CASSELTGEAEQYF. The CDR3 DNA reads as TGTGCCAGCAGTGAACTTACCGGGGAAGCCGAGCAGTACTTC. Using reference TRBV2 and TRBJ2-7 for the parts outside the CDR3, the full variable domain is EPEVTQTPSHQVTQMGQEVILRCVPISNHLYFYWYRQILGQKVEFLVSFYNNEISEKSEIFDDQFSVERPDGSNFTLKIRSTKLEDSAMYFCASSELTGEAEQYFGPGTRLTVT.

The CDR3 region is CASTRGQVNYGYTF. The CDR3 bases are TGTGCCAGCACCCGCGGGCAGGTAAACTATGGCTACACCTTC. This rearrangement joins TRBV6-1 to TRBJ1-2, with D unresolved. The CDR3 has 14 residues. The ends were cut back, 7 bases at V and 2 bases at J, with 14 bases in the middle. Germline lookup yields CDR1 MNHNS and CDR2 SASEGT.

The chain couples TRBV5-1 to TRBJ1-3, with 7 bases that match TRBD1. The V gene end was trimmed by 0 bases and the J gene end by 3 bases; junction bases not matched to a gene: 12. Per germline, CDR1 SGHRS and CDR2 YFSETQ. This CDR3 has 18 amino acids. CDR3: CASSLVAGGTNFGNTIYF. CDR3 nucleotides: TGCGCCAGCAGCTTGGTGGCAGGGGGGACGAATTTTGGAAACACCATATATTTT.

This chain connects TRBV6-5 to TRBJ2-3; the D gene is possibly TRBD2 (6 bases). Per the germline V gene, CDR1 is MNHEY and CDR2 is SVGAGI. This CDR3 comprises 16 residues. V was pared by 2 bases and J by 0 bases, with 12 bases between. The CDR3 DNA sequence: TGTGCCAGCAGTTACGGCGGACTACTGAGCACAGATACGCAGTATTTT. Amino acid sequence: CASSYGGLLSTDTQYF.

This clone appeared once. The chain recombines TRBV28 with TRBJ2-7; 12 nucleotides match TRBD1. Germline CDR1 MDHEN, CDR2 SYDVKM. V was pared by 2 bases and J by 12 bases, with 8 bases of the junction left unmatched. The CDR3 totals 14 residues. The CDR3 spells CASSLGDRGLGGYF. The CDR3 DNA reads TGTGCCAGCAGTTTAGGGGACAGGGGGCTAGGCGGGTACTTC.

The chain is built from TRBV6-1 and TRBJ1-3, with D perhaps matching TRBD1 (6 bases). This CDR3 region has 15 residues. V was clipped by 6 bases and J by 0 bases, with 12 bases between them. Germline V gene lookup returns CDR1 MNHNS and CDR2 SASEGT. CDR3 amino acids: CASRGQGPSGNTIYF. CDR3 bases: TGTGCCAGCAGGGGTCAGGGGCCCTCTGGAAACACCATATATTTT.

The genes are TRBV30 and TRBJ2-7; tentatively, D is TRBD1 (6 bases). From germline, CDR1 is GTSNPN and CDR2 SVGIG (reference sequence). This CDR3 spans 13 amino acids. Trimming removed 2 bases from V and 7 bases from J, with 15 bases in between. Written as DNA, the CDR3 is TGTGCCTGGAGTACGGCCCCAGGGGAGGAGCAGTACTTC. Protein: CAWSTAPGEEQYF.

The V gene is TRBV7-2, the J gene TRBJ2-5, with no clear D. The germline V and J ends were trimmed by 5 bases and 3 bases, with 7 bases remaining between them. Germline CDR1 and CDR2: SGHTA and FQGNSA. The CDR3 spans 12 residues. DNA for the CDR3: TGTGCCAGCAGCGGGTCGGAAGAGACCCAGTACTTC. Encoded protein: CASSGSEETQYF.

The chain has TRBV19 and TRBJ2-2; D is uncertain. Germline V lookup: CDR1 LNHDA, CDR2 SQIVND (reference sequence). CDR3 size: 13 residues. The V end lost 3 bases, the J end lost 3 bases, and 5 bases lay between the germline ends. The CDR3 reads CASSIWDTGELFF. DNA of the CDR3: TGTGCCAGTAGTATCTGGGACACCGGGGAGCTGTTTTTT.

This chain links TRBV5-1 with TRBJ1-4, with D hard to call. The CDR3 is 15 amino acids. V was cut by 4 bases and J by 8 bases, with 18 bases left in between. Germline CDR1 SGHRS, CDR2 YFSETQ. The CDR3 spells CASSPGQGFREKLFF. CDR3 nucleotides: TGCGCCAGCAGCCCCGGTCAAGGGTTTAGGGAAAAACTGTTTTTT. The full variable domain, with the rest looked up from reference TRBV5-1 and TRBJ1-4, is KAGVTQTPRYLIKTRGQQVTLSCSPISGHRSVSWYQQTPGQGLQFLFEYFSETQRNKGNFPGRFSGRQFSNSRSEMNVSTLELGDSALYLCASSPGQGFREKLFFGSGTQLSVL.

V usage is TRBV11-3 and J usage is TRBJ1-1; D uncertain. The CDR3 has 16 amino acids. Trimming pared 0 bases from V and 8 bases from J, leaving 19 bases between. Germline CDR1 reads SGHNT; CDR2 reads YENEEA. The CDR3 region has the DNA TGTGCCAGCAGCTTAGATAAATGGTCCCGGGTGTCGGAAGCTTTCTTT. It codes for CASSLDKWSRVSEAFF.

V is TRBV5-1 and J is TRBJ2-2, with 7 nucleotides matching TRBD1. CDR1 and CDR2 (germline): SGHRS, YFSETQ. Unmatched junction bases numbered 4, after V lost 5 bases and J lost 0 bases. The CDR3 is made up of 15 amino acids. The CDR3 reads CASSGTVSNTGELFF. The CDR3 DNA sequence: TGCGCCAGCAGTGGGACAGTGTCGAACACCGGGGAGCTGTTTTTT.

In its sample, this clone was seen a few times. This rearrangement joins TRBV25-1 to TRBJ1-1; no clear D. Germline values: CDR1 MGHDK, CDR2 SYGVNS. The CDR3 loop spans 13 amino acids. V lost 5 bases and J lost 8, with 15 bases in between. The CDR3 DNA reads TGTGCCAGCAGTACCCTGACGAACCGGGAAGCTTTCTTT. Protein sequence: CASSTLTNREAFF.

V and J are TRBV6-1 and TRBJ2-7; TRBD2 is a possible D gene (6 bases). The CDR3 covers 15 residues. Germline V gene data show CDR1 as MNHNS and CDR2 as SASEGT. Trimming removed 5 bases at V and 2 bases at J, with 16 bases between. The CDR3 DNA reads as TGTGCCAGCAGTCTTCGTGGGAGGCCCCCCTACGAGCAGTACTTC. Protein: CASSLRGRPPYEQYF.